This T cell receptor delta chain was identified in a study of human gamma delta and Vdelta1 T cells. As concerns this clone: Its antigen is unknown.

TCRdb reanalysed the PCR reads with CATT. Of some 13,000 delta-chain clones in the sample, over 40% were seen once. Findings and caveats of the study: Acute myeloid leukemia was reportedly broadly targeted by polyclonal Delta One T cells.

The CDR3 extends over 15 amino acids. The trim removed 3 bases at V and 0 bases at J, leaving 10 bases unmatched. Germline V gene lookup returns CDR1 TVYSNPD and CDR2 GDNSRS (reference sequence). This clonotype originated in a human donor in good health. The J gene is TRDJ1, the V gene TRDV3, with TRDD3 matching over 7 bases. Sequencing was performed on Vdelta1 gamma-delta T cells from blood grown in culture (DOT cells). This chain's CDR3 is CAFPNPGGYTDKLIF. The CDR3, as DNA: TGTGCCTTCCCTAATCCTGGGGGGTACACCGATAAACTCATCTTT.